This is a list of T cell receptor beta chains from one sample in a study of cytomegalovirus exposure and HLA in healthy donors. Sequenced by immunoSEQ multiplex PCR; TCRdb stores in-frame clones only, minus some. The sample has 120,000 or so clones, approximately 80% seen once. Material: PBMCs. The receptor source for this set is a man aged 30-40 years in good health and CMV-seropositive. Each CDR3 is given with its conserved first and last residue.

CDR3 protein: CASSYPVTSTDTQYF; V gene: TRBV6-6; J gene: TRBJ2-3
CDR3 protein: CASSYRQGFGGYTF; V gene: TRBV7-2; J gene: TRBJ1-2
CDR3 protein: CSSSSARQGKTGELFF; V gene: TRBV7-9; J gene: TRBJ2-2
CDR3 protein: CASTSGEGLAGIGEQFF; V gene: TRBV19; J gene: TRBJ2-1
CDR3 protein: CASSSGTGSGANVLTF; V gene: TRBV10-1; J gene: TRBJ2-6
CDR3 protein: CASAQGPQETQYF; V gene: TRBV4-1; J gene: TRBJ2-5
CDR3 protein: CAWSLAGANEKLFF; V gene: TRBV30; J gene: TRBJ1-4
CDR3 protein: CASSISGGAVDTQYF; V gene: TRBV6-6; J gene: TRBJ2-3
CDR3 protein: CASSYSRGGHEQYF; V gene: TRBV6-5; J gene: TRBJ2-7
CDR3 protein: CASSRGGEAYNEQFF; V gene: TRBV11-2; J gene: TRBJ2-1
CDR3 protein: CASSEGAFSYEQYF; V gene: TRBV2; J gene: TRBJ2-7
CDR3 protein: CASSFPGQGSYGYTF; V gene: TRBV5-8; J gene: TRBJ1-2
CDR3 protein: CASTGRGNEQFF; V gene: TRBV25-1; J gene: TRBJ2-1